The clone carrying this T cell receptor beta chain is a singleton in its sample. The data originate from a study of blood T cell repertoires in COVID-19. Study-wide background: T cells, B-cell-depleted T cells, or PBMCs supplied cDNA or gDNA.

Germline lookup yields CDR1 SGHRS and CDR2 YFSETQ. The CDR3 length is 16 residues. Trimming removed 0 bases from V and 2 bases from J; junction bases left unmatched: 5. Original processing methods: Amplification with reference gene primers provided the estimates of nucleated cell counts. TCRdb keeps only in-frame clones here, not all; method: immunoSEQ multiplex PCR. V and J calls and clone size are given by that table; D and trimming were obtained from the DNA. There are 190,000 or so clones in the sample; more than 70% occur only once, and about 9.6% lies in the top ten. Grouping used clinical history reported by participants in a survey and questionnaire. Recovery among Cohort 3 donors was established by two negative PCRs, clearance, or symptom resolution.

The sample taken for sequencing was PBMCs or T cells enriched from blood (not recorded which). The clonotype originates from a woman in her twenties or thirties who had recovered from COVID-19. The rearrangement joins TRBV5-1 to TRBJ2-7; 10 nucleotides match TRBD2. The CDR3 DNA reads TGCGCCAGCAGCTTGGACTCTCTAGCGGGGGCCTACGAGCAGTACTTC. This encodes CASSLDSLAGAYEQYF.